This entry is about one T cell receptor beta chain. Authors' methods: Nucleated cell number was recorded as an estimate derived from reference gene primer amplification. Some clones are missing from TCRdb's copy, which holds only in-frame ones; the method was immunoSEQ multiplex PCR. That table gives V, J and clone size, and the DNA gave D and trimming. The sample includes more than 150,000 clones, approximately 86% of them seen just once. The ends lost 3 bases at V and 6 bases at J; junction bases unmatched: 9. CDR3 length equals 15 residues. The germline CDR1 and CDR2 sequences are SGHNT and YYREEE (reference sequence). This entry is derived from a study of blood T cell repertoires in COVID-19. Study-wide context: The samples span acute and convalescent COVID-19 from the United States, Italy and Spain. The analysed material was cDNA or gDNA that came from T cells, B-cell-depleted T cells, or PBMCs.

The specimen was peripheral blood. The sequence came from a man aged 50-60 years with active or convalescent COVID-19. The chain combines TRBV5-4 with TRBJ2-1, with 7 nucleotides matching TRBD2. CDR3 region: CASSSQAGLSNEQFF. The CDR3 DNA is TGTGCCAGCAGCTCCCAAGCGGGGCTCAGCAATGAGCAGTTCTTC.